This T cell receptor beta chain was sequenced for a study of CD8+CD57+ T cells in acquired aplastic anemia. TCR beta VDJ combinations and CDR3 sequences were profiled from genomic DNA. TCRdb processed the reads anew with MiXCR; each CDR3 protein has one entry. The sample lists 150,000 to 200,000 distinct CDR3 sequences, approximately 44% occurring once. The V gene's germline CDR1 is ENHRY and CDR2 SYGVKD. V was shortened by 7 bases and J by 6 bases, with 16 bases between the two germline ends. The length of the CDR3 is 13 residues. The source material was sorted CD4+, CD8+, or CD8+CD57+ T cells (not recorded which) from PBMCs. The genes are TRBV10-3 and TRBJ2-7; D is unclear. The clonotype was recovered from a human donor in good health. Here the CDR3 DNA reads TGTGCCATCAAAGGCATTTCGGCTGGCGAGCAGTACTTC. Translation gives CAIKGISAGEQYF.